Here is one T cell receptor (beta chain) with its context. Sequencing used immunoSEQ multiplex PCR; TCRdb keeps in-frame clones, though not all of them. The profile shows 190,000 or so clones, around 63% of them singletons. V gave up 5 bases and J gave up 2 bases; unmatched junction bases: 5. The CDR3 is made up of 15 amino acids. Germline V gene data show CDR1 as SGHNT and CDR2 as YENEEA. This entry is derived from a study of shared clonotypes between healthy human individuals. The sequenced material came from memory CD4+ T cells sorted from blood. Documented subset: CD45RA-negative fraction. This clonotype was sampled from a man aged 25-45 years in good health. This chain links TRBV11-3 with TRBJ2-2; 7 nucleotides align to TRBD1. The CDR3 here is CASSPGTANTGELFF. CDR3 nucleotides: TGTGCCAGCAGCCCGGGGACAGCCAACACCGGGGAGCTGTTTTTT.